This is a list of T cell receptor beta chains from one sample in a study of blood T cell repertoires in COVID-19. Using immunoSEQ multiplex PCR, the repertoire was profiled, and TCRdb retains in-frame clones only, with some absent. The table includes 90,000 to 140,000 clones, approximately 72% detected once. Material: peripheral blood. The receptors originated from a woman in her 70s with acute or convalescent COVID-19. Both conserved end residues are trimmed from each CDR3. D genes are given only for firm matches.

d_call	v_call	cdr3_aa
.	TRBV6-5	ASSYSSQANSPLH
TRBD1	TRBV6-1	ASSEALRTGQVVPQY
.	TRBV7-8	ASSRRVSDFYEQY
TRBD1	TRBV5-1	ASSLEGAGNQPQH
TRBD1	TRBV5-1	ASSFTTGGNGYT
.	TRBV15	ATSRDQGTGRPQH
TRBD1	TRBV23-1	ASSQSWGQGDNQPQH
TRBD2	TRBV7-8	ASSLVSSGAYPDTQY
TRBD1	TRBV5-6	ASSLPGGKTGELF
TRBD1	TRBV18	ASSQQGAETEAF
.	TRBV18	ASSPGPGSPLH
TRBD1	TRBV7-2	ASSLGRGNNQPQH
TRBD2	TRBV7-2	ASAGVWTDTQY
TRBD2	TRBV4-1	ASSQDRGLAGSDTQY
TRBD1	TRBV12-3/TRBV12-4	ASIYRGQGYT